This TCR beta chain was recovered during a study of STAT3 mutations in large granular lymphocyte leukemia. Overall study findings and caveats: Every T-cell large granular lymphocyte leukemia patient had at least one immunodominant TCR beta clonotype. Clonal expansion was inferred from samples taken at other timepoints. All newly emerging clones after therapy were STAT3 wild type. Differing intervals and regimens complicate linking therapy response to clone burden.

With respect to this clone: What it binds is unknown.

CDR3 length equals 17 residues. Trimming shortened V by 3 bases and J by 2 bases, and 19 bases separated the two germline ends. CDR1 is KGHSH and CDR2 is LQKENI in the germline V gene. Sequencing was performed with immunoSEQ multiplex PCR; in TCRdb, only in-frame clones are kept and a portion is missing. This table holds about 2,300 clones, around 64% found once. The rearrangement links TRBV18 to TRBJ2-5; perhaps TRBD1 as D (6 bases). The sequence came from a woman in her fifties or sixties with T-cell large granular lymphocyte leukemia. Some clones in this sample may be carry-over from other donors' samples. Sequencing was carried out using peripheral blood mononuclear cells. CDR3 bases: TGTGCCAGCTCACCTGGATCCGGGACAAATATTCAAGAGACCCAGTACTTC. This sequence encodes CASSPGSGTNIQETQYF.